What follows describes a single T cell receptor beta chain. The antigen remains undetermined. A much larger clone lies one base from this, so it may be a read error. TCRdb recomputed calls from the PCR reads with MiXCR, one row per CDR3 protein. This table has about half a million distinct CDR3 sequences, about 20% appearing once. The data originate from a study of molecular identifiers for immune sequencing clone quantification. General observations from the study: Effector cells kept over 98% of their molecules in clones above 20 RNA copies, while naive cells kept under 1% there.

V lost 6 bases and J 4 bases, leaving 7 bases between the germline ends. This CDR3 is 12 amino acids long. The sample taken for sequencing was naive CD8+ T cells from blood, with Jurkat cell RNA spiked in. Subset meaning: FACS-sorted CD8+CD4-CCR7+CD45RA+ naive T cells. The receptor comes from a human donor in good health. Some libraries in this study had Jurkat cell RNA spiked in. The V and J genes are TRBV12-3 or TRBV12-4 and TRBJ1-5, with D uncertain. This CDR3 reads CASRFLNQPQHF. The CDR3 DNA is TGTGCCAGCAGATTCCTAAATCAGCCCCAGCATTTT.